This is a list of T cell receptor beta chains from one sample in a study of technical replicates of blood from a handful of donors. Assay: immunoSEQ multiplex PCR; the TCRdb copy retains only in-frame clones and omits some. There are more than 75,000 clones in the sample; 85% to 95% occur only once, and approximately 0.25% lies in the top ten. The sample was T cells isolated from PBMCs. These receptors all come from a human donor in good health. Both conserved end residues are part of each CDR3. Fields, in order: clone size, D gene, J gene, CDR3 length, V gene, CDR3 DNA, CDR3 protein. D genes are given only for firm matches. Part of the rows lack a size; the others show once, few, many or a class for expanded clones.

NA | NA | TRBJ2-1 | 13 | TRBV9 | TGTGCCAGCAGCGTAACTAGTCTCAATGAGCAGTTCTTC | CASSVTSLNEQFF
NA | NA | TRBJ2-6 | 16 | TRBV6-4 | TGTGCCAGCAGTGGCCCCGGGACATCCGGGGCCAACGTCCTGACTTTC | CASSGPGTSGANVLTF
NA | TRBD1 | TRBJ2-7 | 13 | TRBV11-3 | TGTGCCAGCAGCGGTAGGACAGGGGCCGAGCAGTACTTC | CASSGRTGAEQYF
NA | TRBD2 | TRBJ2-7 | 16 | TRBV5-8 | TGTGCCAGCAGCCTCGAGCGGCTAGCGGCCTCCTACGAGCAGTACTTC | CASSLERLAASYEQYF
NA | TRBD1 | TRBJ1-2 | 14 | TRBV30 | TGTGCCTTCCGACCCGACAGGGGAACAGATGGCTACACCTTC | CAFRPDRGTDGYTF
NA | NA | TRBJ2-1 | 15 | TRBV6-5 | TGTGCCAGCAGTTATGGAGGGGGCAGTGGCAACGAGCAGTTCTTC | CASSYGGGSGNEQFF
NA | NA | TRBJ2-3 | 15 | TRBV6-1 | TGTGCCAGCAGTGGAGGACTCCTTAGCACAGATACGCAGTATTTT | CASSGGLLSTDTQYF
once | TRBD2 | TRBJ2-7 | 15 | TRBV27 | TGTGCCAGCAGGGTAAGCGGGGGGATGAACTACGAGCAGTACTTC | CASRVSGGMNYEQYF
NA | NA | TRBJ1-4 | 14 | TRBV6-5 | TGTGCCAGCTCCCGGACAGAGGCTAATGAAAAACTGTTTTTT | CASSRTEANEKLFF
NA | NA | TRBJ1-5 | 13 | TRBV19 | TGTGCCGGGGGGGGAGGCGGCAATCAGCCCCAGCATTTT | CAGGGGGNQPQHF
NA | NA | TRBJ1-1 | 15 | TRBV7-9 | TGTGCCAGCAGCCCCTCAAGAGCTGGGCCGACTGAAGCTTTCTTT | CASSPSRAGPTEAFF
few | NA | TRBJ1-1 | 15 | TRBV30 | TGTGCCTGGAGTACAGGGAGCCGCATGAACACTGAAGCTTTCTTT | CAWSTGSRMNTEAFF
NA | NA | TRBJ2-7 | 14 | TRBV6-5 | TGTGCCAGCACTTCCACCAGGGAAATCTACGAGCAGTACTTC | CASTSTREIYEQYF